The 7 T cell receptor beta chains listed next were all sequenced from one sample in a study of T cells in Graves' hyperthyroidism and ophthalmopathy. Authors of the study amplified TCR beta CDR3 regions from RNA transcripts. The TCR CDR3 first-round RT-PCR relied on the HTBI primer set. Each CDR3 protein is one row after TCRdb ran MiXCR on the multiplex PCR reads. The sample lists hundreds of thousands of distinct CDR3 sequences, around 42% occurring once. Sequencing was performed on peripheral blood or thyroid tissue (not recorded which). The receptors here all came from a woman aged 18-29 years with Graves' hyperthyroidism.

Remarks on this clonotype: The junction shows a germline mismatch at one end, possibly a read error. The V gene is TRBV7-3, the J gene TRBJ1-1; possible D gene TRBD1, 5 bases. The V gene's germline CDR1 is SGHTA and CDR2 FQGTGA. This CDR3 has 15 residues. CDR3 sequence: CANSPPGGADTEAFF. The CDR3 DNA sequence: TGTGCCAACAGCCCTCCGGGGGGAGCGGACACTGAAGCTTTCTTT.

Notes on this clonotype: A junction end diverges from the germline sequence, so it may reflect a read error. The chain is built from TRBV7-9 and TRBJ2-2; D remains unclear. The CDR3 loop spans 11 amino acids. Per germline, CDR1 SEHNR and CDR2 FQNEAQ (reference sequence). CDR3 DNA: TGTGCCAGCGGCTTAGGGGGGGAGCTGTTTTTT. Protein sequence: CASGLGGELFF.

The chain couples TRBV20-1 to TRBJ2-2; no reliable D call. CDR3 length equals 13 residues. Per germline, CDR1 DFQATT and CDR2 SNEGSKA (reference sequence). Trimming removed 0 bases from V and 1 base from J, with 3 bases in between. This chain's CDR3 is CSAREGNTGELFF. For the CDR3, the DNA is TGCAGTGCTAGAGAAGGGAACACCGGGGAGCTGTTTTTT.

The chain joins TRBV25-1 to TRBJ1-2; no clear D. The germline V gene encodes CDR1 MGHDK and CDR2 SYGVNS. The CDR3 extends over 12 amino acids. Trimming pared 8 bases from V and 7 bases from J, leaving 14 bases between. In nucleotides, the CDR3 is TGTGCCAGCGTTGAAGGGCGGGGTGGCTACACCTTC. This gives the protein CASVEGRGGYTF.

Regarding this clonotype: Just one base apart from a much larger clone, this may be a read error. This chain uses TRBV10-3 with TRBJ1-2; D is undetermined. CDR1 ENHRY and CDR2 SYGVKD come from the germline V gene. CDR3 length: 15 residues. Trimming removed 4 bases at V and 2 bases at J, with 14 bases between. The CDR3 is CAISAPLAKNYGYTF. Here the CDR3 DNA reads TGTGCCATCAGTGCCCCCTTAGCGAAGAACTATGGCTACACCTTC.

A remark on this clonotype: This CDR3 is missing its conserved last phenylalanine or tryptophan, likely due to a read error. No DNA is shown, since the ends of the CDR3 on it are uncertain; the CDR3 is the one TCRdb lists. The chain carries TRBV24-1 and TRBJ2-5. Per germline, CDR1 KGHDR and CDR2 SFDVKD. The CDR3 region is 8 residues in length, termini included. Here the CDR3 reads CATSDPTR.

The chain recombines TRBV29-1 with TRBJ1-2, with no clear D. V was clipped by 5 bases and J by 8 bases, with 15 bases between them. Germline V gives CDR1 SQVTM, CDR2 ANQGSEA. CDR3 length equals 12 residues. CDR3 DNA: TGCAGCGTTACCGGAGGGATGGGAGGCTACACCTTC. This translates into CSVTGGMGGYTF.